These 32 T cell receptor beta chains share one sample of origin, sequenced in a study of radiotherapy plus CTLA-4 blockade in lung cancer. Generated by immunoSEQ multiplex PCR, the TCRdb table keeps only in-frame clones and is missing some. The table lists under 25,000 clones, around 72% of them singletons. Source: peripheral blood, taken from a patient treated with radiotherapy plus ipilimumab. These receptors were obtained from a human donor with non-small cell lung cancer who had stable disease on radiotherapy plus ipilimumab.

V gene TRBV19 combines with J gene TRBJ2-2; weak D call: TRBD2 (5 bases). Germline values: CDR1 LNHDA, CDR2 SQIVND (reference sequence). This CDR3 has 15 amino acids. Trimming took 3 bases from V and 0 from J, leaving 8 bases between them. For the CDR3, the DNA is TGTGCCAGTAGTATCGCAGCGGCGAACACCGGGGAGCTGTTTTTT. Its translation: CASSIAAANTGELFF.

The J gene is TRBJ2-5, the V gene TRBV27; the match to TRBD1 covers 9 bases. This CDR3 is 16 amino acids long. Trimming took 3 bases from V and 5 from J; bases not matched to a gene: 10. CDR1 and CDR2 (germline): MNHEY, SMNVEV (reference sequence). CDR3 coding DNA: TGTGCCAGCAGTTTCCGGATGGGACAGGGAACGGAGACCCAGTACTTC. It translates to CASSFRMGQGTETQYF.

V usage is TRBV6-6 and J usage is TRBJ2-5; tentative D call: TRBD1 (7 bases). This CDR3 is built from 11 residues. V was trimmed by 8 bases and J by 6 bases, leaving 10 bases between them. Per the germline V gene, CDR1 is MNHNY and CDR2 is SVGAGI (reference sequence). CDR3 coding DNA: TGTGCCAGCGCGGGACAGAAGACCCAGTACTTC. Amino acids: CASAGQKTQYF.

The chain is built from TRBV27 and TRBJ2-1, with a weak D call TRBD1 (6 bases). The germline CDR1 and CDR2 sequences are MNHEY and SMNVEV (reference sequence). The CDR3 spans 13 residues. The V and J ends lost 2 bases and 6 bases respectively, with 8 bases between them. The CDR3 protein is CASSLNRVNEQFF. The CDR3 nucleotides are TGTGCCAGCAGTTTAAACAGGGTCAATGAGCAGTTCTTC.

This clone showed up just a few times. This sequence joins TRBV5-6 and TRBJ1-1; possibly TRBD1 for D (5 bases). The CDR3 is 15 amino acids. V was cut by 3 bases and J by 0 bases, with 12 bases left in between. Germline CDR1 is SGHDT and CDR2 is YYEEEE. The CDR3 region has the DNA TGTGCCAGCAGCTCCCCGGGGGACCTGAACACTGAAGCTTTCTTT. Encoded protein: CASSSPGDLNTEAFF.

The rearrangement joins TRBV9 to TRBJ2-2; 7 nucleotides agree with TRBD1. Germline V CDR1 and CDR2: SGDLS, YYNGEE. Losses at the gene ends were 5 bases for V and 3 bases for J; bases not matched to a gene: 10. The CDR3 runs 16 residues. CDR3 loop: CASRDGFGTDTGELFF. CDR3 sequence (DNA): TGTGCCAGCAGGGACGGCTTTGGGACAGACACCGGGGAGCTGTTTTTT.

This clone appeared a few times. V usage is TRBV6-5 and J usage is TRBJ1-4; D remains ambiguous. Trimming removed 6 bases from V and 4 bases from J, with 12 bases in between. Per the germline V gene, CDR1 is MNHEY and CDR2 is SVGAGI. CDR3 length: 14 amino acids. The CDR3 DNA follows: TGTGCCAGCAGCTCCAACAGCTATAATGAAAAACTGTTTTTT. Translating it yields CASSSNSYNEKLFF.

The table lists this clone with a few counts. V is TRBV9 and J is TRBJ2-6, with 7 bases fitting TRBD1. Trimming took 3 bases from V and 2 from J; bases not matched to a gene: 2. This CDR3 has 15 residues. The germline CDR1 and CDR2 sequences are SGDLS and YYNGEE. This chain's CDR3 is CASSATGAGANVLTF. As DNA, the CDR3 is TGTGCCAGCAGCGCAACAGGGGCTGGGGCCAACGTCCTGACTTTC.

V and J are TRBV30 and TRBJ2-1, with TRBD2 as a possible D gene (5 bases). The CDR3 has 16 residues. The germline V gene encodes CDR1 GTSNPN and CDR2 SVGIG (reference sequence). The V gene lost 3 bases and the J gene lost 1 base, with 16 bases spanning the gap. CDR3 bases: TGTGCCTGGAGCCCCGGGCGGGTGGGTTCCTACAATGAGCAGTTCTTC. Protein sequence: CAWSPGRVGSYNEQFF.

This clone has only one observation. The V and J genes are TRBV14 and TRBJ2-5; D may be TRBD2 (7 bases). The germline V gene encodes CDR1 SGHDN and CDR2 FVKESK. Trimming took 1 base from V and 2 from J, leaving 14 bases between them. The CDR3 is made up of 16 amino acids. The CDR3 coding sequence is TGTGCCAGCAGCCAAGGTTGGGGGGGGCGGCAAGAGACCCAGTACTTC. Its protein product is CASSQGWGGRQETQYF.

The gene calls are TRBV5-4 and TRBJ2-1, with D tentatively TRBD2 (7 bases). CDR1 and CDR2 (germline): SGHNT, YYREEE (reference sequence). Trimming cost V 4 bases and J 3 bases, with 14 bases left between them. CDR3 length equals 15 residues. The CDR3 DNA reads as TGTGCCAGCAGCCCCAGGGGCGGGGGCTACAATGAGCAGTTCTTC. Protein: CASSPRGGGYNEQFF.

The V and J genes are TRBV7-3 and TRBJ2-5, with D hard to call. Germline lookup yields CDR1 SGHTA and CDR2 FQGTGA. The CDR3 consists of 14 residues. Trimming shortened V by 2 bases and J by 2 bases, and 9 bases separated the two germline ends. The CDR3 here is CASSLSSSQETQYF. The CDR3 DNA is TGTGCCAGCAGCTTATCGTCGTCACAAGAGACCCAGTACTTC.

The chain has TRBV5-6 and TRBJ2-7, with D perhaps being TRBD1 or TRBD2 (6 bases each). CDR1 SGHDT and CDR2 YYEEEE come from the germline V gene. V shed 2 bases and J shed 2 bases, with 8 bases lying between them. CDR3 length equals 13 residues. The CDR3 DNA is TGTGCCAGCAGCTTTAGGGGGGCCTACGAGCAGTACTTC. Translation: CASSFRGAYEQYF.

V and J are TRBV11-3 and TRBJ2-2, with 7 bases lining up with TRBD2. The CDR3 sequence is 14 residues long. Per germline, CDR1 SGHNT and CDR2 YENEEA. V shed 6 bases and J 6 bases; nucleotides not matched to a gene: 7. The CDR3, as DNA: TGTGCCAGCAGTCCCCCCCGGGGGGCCGGGGAGCTGTTTTTT. Amino acid sequence: CASSPPRGAGELFF.

This clone turned up a few times. Other DNA sequences from this sample encode an identical CDR3 as well. This chain joins TRBV5-1 and TRBJ2-7; 8 positions match TRBD2. Germline-derived CDR1 and CDR2 are SGHRS and YFSETQ. V was pared by 4 bases and J by 0 bases, with 3 bases of the junction left unmatched. The CDR3 length is 14 residues. CDR3 region: CASSPGTSSYEQYF. CDR3 nucleotide sequence: TGCGCCAGCAGCCCGGGGACTAGCTCCTACGAGCAGTACTTC.

The chain employs TRBV2 and TRBJ2-5, with a weak D call TRBD2 (6 bases). This CDR3 is 13 amino acids long. The ends were cut back, 8 bases at V and 5 bases at J, with 15 bases in the middle. Germline V gene data show CDR1 as SNHLY and CDR2 as FYNNEI. The CDR3 nucleotides read TGTGCCAGCGGGTGGGAGGTTACGGAGACCCAGTACTTC. As protein: CASGWEVTETQYF. The variable domain in full, completed from reference TRBV2 and TRBJ2-5, reads EPEVTQTPSHQVTQMGQEVILRCVPISNHLYFYWYRQILGQKVEFLVSFYNNEISEKSEIFDDQFSVERPDGSNFTLKIRSTKLEDSAMYFCASGWEVTETQYFGPGTRLLVL.

This clone was counted between two and nine times. The chain employs TRBV30 and TRBJ2-3, with D maybe TRBD2 (6 bases). Trimming cost V 3 bases and J 0 bases, with 10 bases left between them. The germline gives CDR1 GTSNPN, CDR2 SVGIG (reference sequence). The CDR3 has 14 amino acids. CDR3 sequence: CAWRGSGSTDTQYF. DNA for the CDR3: TGTGCCTGGAGGGGGAGCGGGAGCACAGATACGCAGTATTTT.

This rearrangement joins TRBV9 to TRBJ2-5; D may be TRBD2 (5 bases). This CDR3 region has 15 residues. CDR1 is SGDLS and CDR2 is YYNGEE in the germline V gene. The V and J ends lost 0 bases and 5 bases respectively, with 14 bases between them. CDR3 DNA: TGTGCCAGCAGCGTAGGCGGACTTCGTTCGGAGACCCAGTACTTC. It translates to CASSVGGLRSETQYF.

The chain combines TRBV5-1 with TRBJ2-3; D is perhaps TRBD1 (6 bases). Looked up from germline, CDR1 is SGHRS and CDR2 is YFSETQ. The CDR3 sequence is 15 residues long. Trimming left V 1 base short and J 0 bases short, with 9 bases between. The CDR3 sequence: CASSLLGASTDTQYF. The CDR3 DNA reads as TGCGCCAGCAGCTTGCTGGGGGCGAGCACAGATACGCAGTATTTT. The full variable domain, with the rest looked up from reference TRBV5-1 and TRBJ2-3, is KAGVTQTPRYLIKTRGQQVTLSCSPISGHRSVSWYQQTPGQGLQFLFEYFSETQRNKGNFPGRFSGRQFSNSRSEMNVSTLELGDSALYLCASSLLGASTDTQYFGPGTRLTVL.

The V gene is TRBV14, the J gene TRBJ2-7; D perhaps matches TRBD2 (6 bases). Germline CDR1 is SGHDN and CDR2 is FVKESK. Trimming left V 2 bases short and J 7 bases short, with 12 bases between. This CDR3 region has 13 residues. The CDR3 bases are TGTGCCAGCAGCCAAACAAACCGGGGGGAGCAGTACTTC. It encodes CASSQTNRGEQYF.

This sequence joins TRBV6-6 and TRBJ2-7, with 10 bases lining up with TRBD2. Unmatched junction bases numbered 10, after V lost 2 bases and J lost 6 bases. CDR3 length: 16 amino acids. Germline V gene sequence: CDR1 MNHNY, CDR2 SVGAGI (reference sequence). The CDR3, as DNA: TGTGCCAGCAGTTACATCTCCCTAGCGGGAGTGGCCGAGCAGTACTTC. Its protein product is CASSYISLAGVAEQYF.

This clone was seen more than once but under ten times. CDR3 DNA sequence: TGTGCCAGCAGTTTAGCAGGACAGGAGGTCCGGGGCTACACCTTC. Encoded protein: CASSLAGQEVRGYTF. The chain links TRBV28 to TRBJ1-2; 7 nucleotides agree with TRBD1. CDR1 is MDHEN, CDR2 SYDVKM, per germline. The CDR3 extends over 15 amino acids. After removal of 2 bases from V and 8 bases from J, the junction contained 11 bases not matched to a gene.

V and J are TRBV14 and TRBJ2-7; 7 positions match TRBD2. The trim removed 2 bases at V and 6 bases at J, leaving 10 bases unmatched. Germline lookup yields CDR1 SGHDN and CDR2 FVKESK. The CDR3 length is 15 residues. The CDR3 DNA reads TGTGCCAGCAGCCAAAGAGCGGGACCCCTAGGCGAGCAGTACTTC. Translated, it gives CASSQRAGPLGEQYF.

The CDR3 DNA reads as TGTGCCACTACGGGACTAGCCTCAGATACGCAGTATTTT. Translating it yields CATTGLASDTQYF. The gene calls are TRBV6-5 and TRBJ2-3, with 9 bases lining up with TRBD2. Germline V gives CDR1 MNHEY, CDR2 SVGAGI. Germline trimming cut 10 bases from V and 4 bases from J; bases unmatched to any gene: 6. The CDR3 length is 13 residues.

This chain links TRBV4-1 with TRBJ1-3; no firm D call. Germline-derived CDR1 and CDR2 are MGHRA and YSYEKL. The CDR3 sequence is 16 residues long. Trimming removed 1 base from V and 4 bases from J, with 14 bases in between. CDR3 protein: CASSQGQAIAGNTIYF. As DNA, the CDR3 is TGCGCCAGCAGCCAAGGGCAGGCTATCGCCGGAAACACCATATATTTT.

The chain has TRBV19 and TRBJ1-5; the D is unclear. This CDR3 is built from 12 residues. V was shortened by 5 bases and J by 3 bases, with 5 bases between the two germline ends. Per the germline V gene, CDR1 is LNHDA and CDR2 is SQIVND (reference sequence). CDR3 bases: TGTGCCAGTAGTGCCCCCAATCAGCCCCAGCATTTT. Translating gives CASSAPNQPQHF. The variable domain in full, with the rest retrieved from reference TRBV19 and TRBJ1-5, is DGGITQSPKYLFRKEGQNVTLSCEQNLNHDAMYWYRQDPGQGLRLIYYSQIVNDFQKGDIAEGYSVSREKKESFPLTVTSAQKNPTAFYLCASSAPNQPQHFGDGTRLSIL.

This clone is medium-sized. The rearrangement joins TRBV2 to TRBJ2-2; 9 bases map to TRBD1. The CDR3 is 16 amino acids. Germline lookup yields CDR1 SNHLY and CDR2 FYNNEI. V shed 4 bases, J shed 2 bases, and the junction held 5 bases outside the gene matches. The CDR3 protein is CASSGLGQGNTGELFF. For the CDR3, the DNA is TGTGCCAGCAGTGGTTTGGGACAGGGTAACACCGGGGAGCTGTTTTTT.

Only one count was recorded for this clone. The J gene is TRBJ2-7, the V gene TRBV20-1; D gene unclear. The CDR3 runs to 11 residues. Per germline, CDR1 DFQATT and CDR2 SNEGSKA (reference sequence). V was trimmed by 5 bases and J by 6 bases, leaving 11 bases between them. This chain's CDR3 is CSALTEREQYF. Here the CDR3 DNA reads TGCAGTGCTCTCACTGAGCGCGAGCAGTACTTC.

The V call is TRBV7-2, the J call TRBJ2-4; TRBD1 agrees at 8 bases. The CDR3 has 12 amino acids. The germline V gene has CDR1 SGHTA and CDR2 FQGNSA. V dropped 6 bases and J dropped 9; count of bases not matched to a gene: 4. The CDR3 DNA sequence: TGTGCCAGCAGGACCGGGACAGGCATTCAGTACTTC. Amino acids: CASRTGTGIQYF.

The chain has TRBV15 and TRBJ1-2; TRBD1 matches at 7 bases. This CDR3 comprises 11 residues. The germline V gene encodes CDR1 LNHNV and CDR2 YYDKDF (reference sequence). Germline trimming cut 8 bases from V and 3 bases from J; bases unmatched to any gene: 0. The CDR3 protein is CATGTDYGYTF. The CDR3 bases are TGTGCCACCGGGACAGACTATGGCTACACCTTC.

This clone appeared once. The rearrangement joins TRBV7-2 to TRBJ2-7; no clear D. CDR1 is SGHTA, CDR2 FQGNSA, per germline. V dropped 5 bases and J dropped 3 bases, with 17 bases sitting between them. There are 15 residues in the CDR3. The CDR3 coding sequence is TGTGCCAGCAGCCCCCAAGGGCTGATGAACTACGAGCAGTACTTC. This sequence encodes CASSPQGLMNYEQYF.

The chain couples TRBV5-1 to TRBJ2-5, with D tentatively TRBD1 or TRBD2 (6 bases each). Trimming took 10 bases from V and 3 from J, leaving 19 bases between them. This CDR3 spans 14 amino acids. CDR1 is SGHRS and CDR2 is YFSETQ in the germline V gene. CDR3 DNA sequence: TGCGCCTCGACCGGGGGCGGATGGGAAGAGACCCAGTACTTC. Protein: CASTGGGWEETQYF.